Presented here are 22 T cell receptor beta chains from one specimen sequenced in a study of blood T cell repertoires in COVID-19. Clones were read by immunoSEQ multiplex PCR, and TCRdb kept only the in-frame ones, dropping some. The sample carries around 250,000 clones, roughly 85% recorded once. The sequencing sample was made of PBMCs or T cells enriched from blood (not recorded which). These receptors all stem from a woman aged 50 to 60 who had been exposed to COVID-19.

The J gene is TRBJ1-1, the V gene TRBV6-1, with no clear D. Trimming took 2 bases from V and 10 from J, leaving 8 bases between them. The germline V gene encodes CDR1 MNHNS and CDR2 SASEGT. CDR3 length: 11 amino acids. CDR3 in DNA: TGTGCCAGCAGTGAATGGCCCCGAGCTTTCTTT. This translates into CASSEWPRAFF.

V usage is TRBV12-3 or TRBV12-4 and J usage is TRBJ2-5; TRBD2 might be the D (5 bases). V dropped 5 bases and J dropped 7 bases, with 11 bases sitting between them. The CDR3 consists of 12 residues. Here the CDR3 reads CASSHPGVTQYF. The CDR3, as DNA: TGTGCCAGCAGTCACCCCGGGGTGACCCAGTACTTC.

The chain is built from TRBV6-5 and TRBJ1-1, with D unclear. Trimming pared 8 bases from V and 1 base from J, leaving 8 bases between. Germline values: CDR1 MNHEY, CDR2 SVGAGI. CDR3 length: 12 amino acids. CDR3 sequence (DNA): TGTGCCAGCGGCCGGAGGAACACTGAAGCTTTCTTT. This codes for CASGRRNTEAFF.

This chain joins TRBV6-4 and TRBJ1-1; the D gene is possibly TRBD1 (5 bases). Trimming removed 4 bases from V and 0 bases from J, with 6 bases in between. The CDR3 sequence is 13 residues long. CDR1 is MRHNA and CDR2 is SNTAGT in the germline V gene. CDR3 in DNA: TGTGCCAGCAGTGCGGACATGAACACTGAAGCTTTCTTT. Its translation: CASSADMNTEAFF.

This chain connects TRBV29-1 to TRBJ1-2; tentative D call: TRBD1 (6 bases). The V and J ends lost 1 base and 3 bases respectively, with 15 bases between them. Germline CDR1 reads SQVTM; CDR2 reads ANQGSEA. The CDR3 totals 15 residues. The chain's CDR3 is CSVEGRGASDYGYTF. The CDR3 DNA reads TGCAGCGTTGAAGGGCGGGGGGCTTCAGACTATGGCTACACCTTC.

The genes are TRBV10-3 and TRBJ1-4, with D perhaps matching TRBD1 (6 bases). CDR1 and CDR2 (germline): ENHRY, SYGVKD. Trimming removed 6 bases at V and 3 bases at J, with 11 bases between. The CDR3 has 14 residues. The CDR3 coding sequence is TGTGCCATCAGACAGGGTACCGCTAATGAAAAACTGTTTTTT. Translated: CAIRQGTANEKLFF.

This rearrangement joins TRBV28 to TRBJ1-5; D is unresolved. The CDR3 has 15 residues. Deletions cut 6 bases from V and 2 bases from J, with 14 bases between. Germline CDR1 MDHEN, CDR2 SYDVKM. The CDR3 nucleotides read TGTGCCAGCAGCGATGATACGGTCGGCAATCAGCCCCAGCATTTT. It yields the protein CASSDDTVGNQPQHF. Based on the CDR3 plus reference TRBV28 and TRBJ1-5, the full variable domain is DVKVTQSSRYLVKRTGEKVFLECVQDMDHENMFWYRQDPGLGLRLIYFSYDVKMKEKGDIPEGYSVSREKKERFSLILESASTNQTSMYLCASSDDTVGNQPQHFGDGTRLSIL.

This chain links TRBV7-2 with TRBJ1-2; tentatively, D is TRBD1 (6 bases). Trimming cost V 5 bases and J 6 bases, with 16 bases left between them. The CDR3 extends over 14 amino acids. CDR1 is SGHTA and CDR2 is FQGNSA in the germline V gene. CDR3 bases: TGTGCCAGCAGCACCGGGGCAGGGGTACATGGCTACACCTTC. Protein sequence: CASSTGAGVHGYTF.

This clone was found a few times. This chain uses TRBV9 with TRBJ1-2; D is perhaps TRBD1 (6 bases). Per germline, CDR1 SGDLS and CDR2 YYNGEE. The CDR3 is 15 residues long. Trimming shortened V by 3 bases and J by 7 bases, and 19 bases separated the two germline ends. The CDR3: CASSGEGQLSGGYTF. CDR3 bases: TGTGCCAGCAGCGGCGAAGGACAGCTTAGTGGTGGCTACACCTTC.

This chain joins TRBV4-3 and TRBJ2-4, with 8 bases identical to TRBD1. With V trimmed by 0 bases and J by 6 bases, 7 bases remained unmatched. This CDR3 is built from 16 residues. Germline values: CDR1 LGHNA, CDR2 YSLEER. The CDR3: CASSQEGQGALNIQYF. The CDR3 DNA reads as TGCGCCAGCAGCCAAGAAGGGCAGGGGGCCCTAAACATTCAGTACTTC.

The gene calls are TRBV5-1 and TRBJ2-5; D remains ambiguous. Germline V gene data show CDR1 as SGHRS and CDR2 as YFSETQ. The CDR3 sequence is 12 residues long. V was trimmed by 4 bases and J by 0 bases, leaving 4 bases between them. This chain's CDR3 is CASSVNQETQYF. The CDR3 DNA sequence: TGCGCCAGCAGCGTCAACCAAGAGACCCAGTACTTC.

For the CDR3, the DNA is TGTGCCAGCAGGATTAGCCCTAGCCTCCAGGCAGATACGCAGTATTTT. Its protein is CASRISPSLQADTQYF. The V and J genes are TRBV11-2 and TRBJ2-3; D perhaps matches TRBD2 (5 bases). V was clipped by 6 bases and J by 4 bases, with 20 bases between them. From germline, CDR1 is SGHAT and CDR2 FQNNGV. CDR3 size: 16 residues.

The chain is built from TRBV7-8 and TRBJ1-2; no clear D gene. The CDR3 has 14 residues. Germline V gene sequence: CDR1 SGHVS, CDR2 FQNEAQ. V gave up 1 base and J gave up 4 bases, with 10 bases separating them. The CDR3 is CASSLEELSYGYTF. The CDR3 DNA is TGTGCCAGCAGCTTAGAAGAACTAAGCTATGGCTACACCTTC.

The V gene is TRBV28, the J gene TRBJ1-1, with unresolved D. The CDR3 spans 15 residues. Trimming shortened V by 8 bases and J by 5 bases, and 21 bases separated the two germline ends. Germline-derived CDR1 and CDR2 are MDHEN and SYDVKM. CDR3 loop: CASALRGARRTEAFF. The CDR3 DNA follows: TGTGCCAGCGCCCTGCGGGGTGCTAGAAGGACTGAAGCTTTCTTT.

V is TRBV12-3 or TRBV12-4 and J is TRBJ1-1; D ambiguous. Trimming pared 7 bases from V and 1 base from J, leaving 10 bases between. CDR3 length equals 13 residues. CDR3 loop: CASTGEGNTEAFF. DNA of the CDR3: TGTGCCAGCACCGGAGAGGGGAACACTGAAGCTTTCTTT.

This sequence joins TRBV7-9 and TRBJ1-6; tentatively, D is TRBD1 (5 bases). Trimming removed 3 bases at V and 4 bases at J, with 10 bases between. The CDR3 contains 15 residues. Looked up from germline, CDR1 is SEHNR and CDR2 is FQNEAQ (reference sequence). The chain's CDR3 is CASSFTRGYNSPLHF. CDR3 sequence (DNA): TGTGCCAGCAGCTTTACAAGGGGTTATAATTCACCCCTCCACTTT.

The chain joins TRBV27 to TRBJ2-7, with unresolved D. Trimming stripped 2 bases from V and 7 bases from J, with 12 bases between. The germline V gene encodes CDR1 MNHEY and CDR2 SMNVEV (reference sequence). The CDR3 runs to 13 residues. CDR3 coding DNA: TGTGCCAGCAGTTTAAACCCGAACCAGGAGCAGTACTTC. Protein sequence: CASSLNPNQEQYF.

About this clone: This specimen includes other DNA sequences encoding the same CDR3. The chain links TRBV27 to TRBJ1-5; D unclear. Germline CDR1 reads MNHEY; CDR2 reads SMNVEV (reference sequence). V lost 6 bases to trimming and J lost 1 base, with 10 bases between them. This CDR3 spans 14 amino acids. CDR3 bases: TGTGCCAGCAGCCTTCGAGGGAGCAATCAGCCCCAGCATTTT. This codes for CASSLRGSNQPQHF.

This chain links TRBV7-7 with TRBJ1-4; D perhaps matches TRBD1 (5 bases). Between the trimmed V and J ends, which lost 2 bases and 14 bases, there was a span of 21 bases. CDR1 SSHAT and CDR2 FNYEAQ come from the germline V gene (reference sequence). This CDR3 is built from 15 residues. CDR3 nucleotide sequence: TGTGCCAGCAGCTTAAAGGGGAAAGATCCCTTGTGGCTGTTTTTT. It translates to CASSLKGKDPLWLFF.

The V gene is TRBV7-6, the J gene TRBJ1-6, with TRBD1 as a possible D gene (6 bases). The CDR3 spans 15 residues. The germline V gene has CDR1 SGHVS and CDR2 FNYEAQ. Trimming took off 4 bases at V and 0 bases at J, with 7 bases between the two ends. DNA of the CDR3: TGTGCCAGCAGCTCGGACAGCTCCTATAATTCACCCCTCCACTTT. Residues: CASSSDSSYNSPLHF.

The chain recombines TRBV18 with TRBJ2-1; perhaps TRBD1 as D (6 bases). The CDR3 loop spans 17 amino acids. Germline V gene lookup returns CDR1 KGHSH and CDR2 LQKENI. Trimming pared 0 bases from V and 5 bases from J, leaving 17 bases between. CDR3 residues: CASSPPTGSRRHNEQFF. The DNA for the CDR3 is TGTGCCAGCTCACCACCAACAGGGTCAAGAAGACACAATGAGCAGTTCTTC.

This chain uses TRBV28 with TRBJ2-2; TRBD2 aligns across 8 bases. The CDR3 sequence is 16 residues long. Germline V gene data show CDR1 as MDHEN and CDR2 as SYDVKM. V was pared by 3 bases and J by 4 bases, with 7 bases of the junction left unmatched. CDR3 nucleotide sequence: TGTGCCAGCAGTTTGGCTAGCGGGTATAGCACCGGGGAGCTGTTTTTT. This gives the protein CASSLASGYSTGELFF. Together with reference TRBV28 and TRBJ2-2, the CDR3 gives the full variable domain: DVKVTQSSRYLVKRTGEKVFLECVQDMDHENMFWYRQDPGLGLRLIYFSYDVKMKEKGDIPEGYSVSREKKERFSLILESASTNQTSMYLCASSLASGYSTGELFFGEGSRLTVL.